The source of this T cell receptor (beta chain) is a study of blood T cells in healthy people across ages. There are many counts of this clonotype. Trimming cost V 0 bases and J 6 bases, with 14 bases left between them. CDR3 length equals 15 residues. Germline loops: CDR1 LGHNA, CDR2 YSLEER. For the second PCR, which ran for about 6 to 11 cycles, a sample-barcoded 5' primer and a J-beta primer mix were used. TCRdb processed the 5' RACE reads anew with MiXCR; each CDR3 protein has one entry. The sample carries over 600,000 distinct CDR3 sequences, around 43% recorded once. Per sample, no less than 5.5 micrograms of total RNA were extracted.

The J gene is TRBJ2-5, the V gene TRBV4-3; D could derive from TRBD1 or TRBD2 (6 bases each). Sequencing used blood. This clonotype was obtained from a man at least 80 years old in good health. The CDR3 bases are TGCGCCAGCAGCCAAGATGGGGGGCAGGGGCAGACCCAGTACTTC. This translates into CASSQDGGQGQTQYF.